Listed here are 15 T cell receptor beta chains from one sample, sequenced in a study of blood T cell repertoires in COVID-19. Repertoires were generated with immunoSEQ multiplex PCR, while TCRdb's copy carries only in-frame clones and drops some. The table shows around 300,000 clones, with 75% to 90% occurring only once. Input material: peripheral blood. The source is a woman in her 70s with acute or convalescent COVID-19.

This sequence joins TRBV29-1 and TRBJ1-2; TRBD1 aligns across 7 bases. Trimming removed 6 bases from V and 6 bases from J; junction bases left unmatched: 10. The CDR3 covers 13 residues. Per germline, CDR1 SQVTM and CDR2 ANQGSEA. The CDR3, as DNA: TGCAGCGTGGGACAGACCCTAAACAATGGCTACACCTTC. The encoded protein is CSVGQTLNNGYTF.

This chain links TRBV5-1 with TRBJ1-2; no clear D gene. There are 14 residues in the CDR3. The V gene lost 0 bases and the J gene lost 5 bases, with 11 bases spanning the gap. Germline V gene data show CDR1 as SGHRS and CDR2 as YFSETQ. Here the CDR3 reads CASSLEAGAYGYTF. CDR3 sequence (DNA): TGCGCCAGCAGCTTGGAGGCAGGTGCTTATGGCTACACCTTC.

CDR3 DNA: TGTGCCAGTAGTTCACAAAACACTGAAGCTTTCTTT. It encodes CASSSQNTEAFF. The gene calls are TRBV19 and TRBJ1-1; no firm D call. Germline CDR1 reads LNHDA; CDR2 reads SQIVND (reference sequence). The CDR3 spans 12 residues. Trimming stripped 5 bases from V and 2 bases from J, with 6 bases between.

This clone was counted only a few times. The chain uses TRBV19 and TRBJ1-5; 12 positions match TRBD1. V was clipped by 4 bases and J by 5 bases; unmatched bases: 6. This CDR3 contains 16 residues. Germline V gene data show CDR1 as LNHDA and CDR2 as SQIVND (reference sequence). Here the CDR3 reads CASSKSGTGGDQPQHF. CDR3 coding DNA: TGTGCCAGTAGTAAATCCGGGACAGGGGGCGATCAGCCCCAGCATTTT.

This chain links TRBV28 with TRBJ1-4; 7 bases are a match to TRBD1. The CDR3 consists of 15 residues. Germline lookup yields CDR1 MDHEN and CDR2 SYDVKM. Germline trimming cut 6 bases from V and 6 bases from J; bases unmatched to any gene: 10. The CDR3 DNA sequence: TGTGCCAGCAGCCCCTCGACAGGGTGGGATGAAAAACTGTTTTTT. Translated: CASSPSTGWDEKLFF.

The chain links TRBV6-1 to TRBJ2-1; 8 nucleotides line up with TRBD2. In germline, CDR1 is MNHNS, CDR2 SASEGT. Trimming at V came to 3 bases and at J to 0 bases, leaving 4 bases not matched to a gene. This CDR3 spans 16 amino acids. In nucleotides, the CDR3 is TGTGCCAGCAGTGAGCCACTAGCGGCCTCCTACAATGAGCAGTTCTTC. Translated: CASSEPLAASYNEQFF.

The chain joins TRBV5-1 to TRBJ2-1; the D gene is possibly TRBD2 (5 bases). The germline V gene has CDR1 SGHRS and CDR2 YFSETQ. V shed 3 bases and J shed 3 bases, with 13 bases lying between them. CDR3 length: 15 amino acids. The CDR3 DNA is TGCGCCAGCAGCTCCGGGCAGCGGAGCTACAATGAGCAGTTCTTC. Translated: CASSSGQRSYNEQFF.

This chain links TRBV10-1 with TRBJ2-1; 9 positions agree with TRBD1. This CDR3 contains 16 residues. V was clipped by 3 bases and J by 7 bases; unmatched bases: 10. Per the germline V gene, CDR1 is WNHNN and CDR2 is SYGVQD (reference sequence). The CDR3 DNA reads as TGCGCCAGCAGTGAAAACAGGGGGCTCGGTCGAAATGAGCAGTTCTTC. Encoded protein: CASSENRGLGRNEQFF.

This rearrangement joins TRBV18 to TRBJ2-1; 7 nucleotides line up with TRBD2. Per the germline V gene, CDR1 is KGHSH and CDR2 is LQKENI. The junction had 0 bases not matched to a gene; V was cut back by 1 base and J by 6 bases. The CDR3 has 13 amino acids. Written as DNA, the CDR3 is TGTGCCAGCTCACCACAGCGGGGCAATGAGCAGTTCTTC. As protein: CASSPQRGNEQFF.

The CDR3 nucleotides read TGTGCCATCAGTTCCGGGGACTATGGCTACACCTTC. The encoded protein is CAISSGDYGYTF. The rearrangement uses TRBV10-3 and TRBJ1-2; D gene unclear. Looked up from germline, CDR1 is ENHRY and CDR2 is SYGVKD. V was clipped by 5 bases and J by 3 bases, with 7 bases between them. The CDR3 has 12 residues.

The chain recombines TRBV3-1 (or the pseudogene TRBV3-2) with TRBJ2-1; 7 nucleotides match TRBD1. The V and J ends lost 3 bases and 3 bases, in that order; junction bases with no gene match: 5. In germline, CDR1 is LGHDT, CDR2 YNNKEL (reference sequence). CDR3 length equals 15 residues. In DNA, the CDR3 is TGTGCCAGCAGCCAGTCCGGGACAGTCTACAATGAGCAGTTCTTC. As protein: CASSQSGTVYNEQFF.

This chain joins TRBV9 and TRBJ2-3; 8 bases are shared with TRBD1. The germline V gene encodes CDR1 SGDLS and CDR2 YYNGEE. This CDR3 region has 18 residues. Unmatched junction bases numbered 14, after V lost 2 bases and J lost 3 bases. The CDR3 loop reads CASSVRPQSGGFTDTQYF. The CDR3, as DNA: TGTGCCAGCAGCGTTCGCCCCCAATCAGGGGGCTTTACAGATACGCAGTATTTT.

V is TRBV14 and J is TRBJ1-2, with 7 bases matching TRBD1. The junction had 11 bases not matched to a gene; V was cut back by 3 bases and J by 10 bases. Per the germline V gene, CDR1 is SGHDN and CDR2 is FVKESK. The CDR3 contains 14 residues. The CDR3 DNA sequence: TGTGCCAGCAGCCAGTCCAGGGGGTATCTTGACTACACCTTC. This gives the protein CASSQSRGYLDYTF.

The V and J genes are TRBV9 and TRBJ2-5; no definite D call. This CDR3 comprises 15 residues. V gave up 3 bases and J gave up 4 bases, with 16 bases separating them. Germline assignment: CDR1 SGDLS and CDR2 YYNGEE. The chain's CDR3 is CASSGRTDRGETQYF. In DNA, the CDR3 is TGTGCCAGCAGCGGGCGCACAGACCGTGGAGAGACCCAGTACTTC.

The rearrangement joins TRBV5-1 to TRBJ1-2; tentative D call: TRBD1 (6 bases). There are 13 residues in the CDR3. Trimming cost V 5 bases and J 5 bases, with 13 bases left between them. CDR1 and CDR2 from the germline V gene are SGHRS and YFSETQ. The CDR3, as DNA: TGCGCCAGCAGAACAGGGCGCGATTATGGCTACACCTTC. It codes for CASRTGRDYGYTF.